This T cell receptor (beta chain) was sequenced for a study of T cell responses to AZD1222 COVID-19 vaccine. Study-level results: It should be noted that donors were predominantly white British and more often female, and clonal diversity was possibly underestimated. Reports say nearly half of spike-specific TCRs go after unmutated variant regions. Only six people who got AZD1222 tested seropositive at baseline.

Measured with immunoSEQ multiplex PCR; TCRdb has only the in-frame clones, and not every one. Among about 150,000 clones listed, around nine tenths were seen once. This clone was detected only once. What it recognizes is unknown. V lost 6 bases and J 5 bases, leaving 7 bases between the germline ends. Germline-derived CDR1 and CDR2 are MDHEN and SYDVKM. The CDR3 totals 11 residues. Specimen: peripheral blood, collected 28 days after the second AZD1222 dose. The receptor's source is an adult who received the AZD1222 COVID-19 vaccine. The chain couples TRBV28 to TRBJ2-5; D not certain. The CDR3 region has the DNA TGTGCCAGCAGGCACCTCGAGACCCAGTACTTC. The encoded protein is CASRHLETQYF.